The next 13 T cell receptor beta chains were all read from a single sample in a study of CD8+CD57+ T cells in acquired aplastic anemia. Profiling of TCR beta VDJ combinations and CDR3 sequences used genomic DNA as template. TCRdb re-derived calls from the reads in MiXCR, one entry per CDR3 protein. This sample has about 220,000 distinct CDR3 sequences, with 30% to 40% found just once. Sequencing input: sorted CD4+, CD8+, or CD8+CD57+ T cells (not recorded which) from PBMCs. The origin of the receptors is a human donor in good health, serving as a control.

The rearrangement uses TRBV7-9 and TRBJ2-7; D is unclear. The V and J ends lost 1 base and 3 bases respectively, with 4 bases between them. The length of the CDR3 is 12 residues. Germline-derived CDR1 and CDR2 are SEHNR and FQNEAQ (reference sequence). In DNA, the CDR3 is TGTGCCAGCAGCTTAGAGAGCTACGAGCAGTACTTC. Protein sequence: CASSLESYEQYF.

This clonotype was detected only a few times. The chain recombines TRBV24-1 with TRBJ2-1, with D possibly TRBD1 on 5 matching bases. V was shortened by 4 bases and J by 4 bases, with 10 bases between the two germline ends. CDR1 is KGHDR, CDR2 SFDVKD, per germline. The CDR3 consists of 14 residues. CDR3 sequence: CATSDADRYNEQFF. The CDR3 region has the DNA TGTGCCACCAGTGACGCAGACAGATACAATGAGCAGTTCTTC.

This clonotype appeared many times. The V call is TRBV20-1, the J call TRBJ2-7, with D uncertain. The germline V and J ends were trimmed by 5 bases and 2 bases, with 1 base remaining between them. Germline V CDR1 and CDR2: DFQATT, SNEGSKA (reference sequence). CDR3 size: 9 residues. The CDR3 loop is CSAAYEQYF. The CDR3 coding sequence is TGCAGTGCTGCCTACGAGCAGTACTTC.

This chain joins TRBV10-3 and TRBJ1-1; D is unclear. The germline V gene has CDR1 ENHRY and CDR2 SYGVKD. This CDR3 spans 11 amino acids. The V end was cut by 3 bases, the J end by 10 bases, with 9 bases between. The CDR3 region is CAISEAIAAFF. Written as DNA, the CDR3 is TGTGCCATCAGTGAAGCGATAGCAGCTTTCTTT.

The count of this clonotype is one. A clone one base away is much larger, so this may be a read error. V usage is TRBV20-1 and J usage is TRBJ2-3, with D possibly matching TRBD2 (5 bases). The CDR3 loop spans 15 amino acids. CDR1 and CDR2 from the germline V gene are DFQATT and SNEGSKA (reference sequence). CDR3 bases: TGCGGTGCTAGGGTTGGTCGGGGTCTTCCAGATACGCAGTATTTT. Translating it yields CGARVGRGLPDTQYF.

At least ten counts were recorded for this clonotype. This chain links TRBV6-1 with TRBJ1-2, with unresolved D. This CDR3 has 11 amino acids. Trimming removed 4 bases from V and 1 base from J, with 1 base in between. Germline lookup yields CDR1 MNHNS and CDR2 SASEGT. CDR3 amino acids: CASSVNYGYTF. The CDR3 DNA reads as TGTGCCAGCAGTGTTAACTATGGCTACACCTTC.

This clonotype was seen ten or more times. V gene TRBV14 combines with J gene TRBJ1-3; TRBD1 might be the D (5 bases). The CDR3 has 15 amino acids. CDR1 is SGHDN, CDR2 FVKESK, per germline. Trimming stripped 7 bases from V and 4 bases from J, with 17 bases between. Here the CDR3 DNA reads TGTGCCAGCAATACTCTAGGGGCGTCAGGAAACACCATATATTTT. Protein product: CASNTLGASGNTIYF.

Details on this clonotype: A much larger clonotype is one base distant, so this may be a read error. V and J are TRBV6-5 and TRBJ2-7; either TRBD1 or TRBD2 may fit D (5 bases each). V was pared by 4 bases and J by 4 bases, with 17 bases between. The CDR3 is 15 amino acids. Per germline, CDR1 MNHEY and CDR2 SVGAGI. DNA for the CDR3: TGTGCCAGCAGTTCCACCGGGGCAGGGCGTTACGAGCAGTACTTC. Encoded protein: CASSSTGAGRYEQYF.

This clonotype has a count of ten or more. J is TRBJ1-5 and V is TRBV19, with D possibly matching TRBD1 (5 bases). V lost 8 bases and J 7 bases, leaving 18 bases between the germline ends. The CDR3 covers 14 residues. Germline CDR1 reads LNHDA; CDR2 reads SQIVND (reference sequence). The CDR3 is CASAAGQFRQPQHF. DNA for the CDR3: TGTGCCAGTGCGGCAGGGCAATTCCGACAGCCCCAGCATTTT.

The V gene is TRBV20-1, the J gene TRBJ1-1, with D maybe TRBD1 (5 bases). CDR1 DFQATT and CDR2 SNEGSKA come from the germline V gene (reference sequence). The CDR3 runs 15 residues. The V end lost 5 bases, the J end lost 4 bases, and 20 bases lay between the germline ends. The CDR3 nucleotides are TGCAGTGCTGTTAGACCGGGGCCCCTGGGCACTGAAGCTTTCTTT. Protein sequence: CSAVRPGPLGTEAFF.

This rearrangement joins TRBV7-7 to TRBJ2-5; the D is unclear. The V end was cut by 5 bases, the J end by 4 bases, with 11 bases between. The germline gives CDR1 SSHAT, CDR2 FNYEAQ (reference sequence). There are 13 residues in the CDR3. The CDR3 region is CASSTPLGETQYF. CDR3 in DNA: TGTGCCAGCAGCACTCCTTTGGGAGAGACCCAGTACTTC.

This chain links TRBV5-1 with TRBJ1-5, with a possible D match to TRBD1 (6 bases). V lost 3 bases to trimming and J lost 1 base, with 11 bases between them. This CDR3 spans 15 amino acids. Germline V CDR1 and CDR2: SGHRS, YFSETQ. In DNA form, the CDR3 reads TGCGCCAGCAGCTCCCGGGGGGCAAGCAATCAGCCCCAGCATTTT. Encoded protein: CASSSRGASNQPQHF.

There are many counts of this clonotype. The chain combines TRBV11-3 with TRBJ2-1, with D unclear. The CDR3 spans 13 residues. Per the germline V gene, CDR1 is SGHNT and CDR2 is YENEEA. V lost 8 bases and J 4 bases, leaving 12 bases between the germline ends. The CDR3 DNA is TGTGCCAGCGCCACCGGGCATTACAATGAGCAGTTCTTC. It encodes CASATGHYNEQFF.